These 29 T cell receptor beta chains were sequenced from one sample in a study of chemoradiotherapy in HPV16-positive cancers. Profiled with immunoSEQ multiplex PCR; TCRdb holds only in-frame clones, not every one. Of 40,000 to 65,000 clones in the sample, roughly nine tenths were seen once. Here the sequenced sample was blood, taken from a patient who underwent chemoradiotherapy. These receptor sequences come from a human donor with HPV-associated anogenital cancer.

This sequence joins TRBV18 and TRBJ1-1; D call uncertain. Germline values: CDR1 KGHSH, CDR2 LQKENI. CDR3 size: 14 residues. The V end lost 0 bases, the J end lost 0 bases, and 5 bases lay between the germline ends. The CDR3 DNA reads TGTGCCAGCTCACCACCGAGCCTGAACACTGAAGCTTTCTTT. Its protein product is CASSPPSLNTEAFF.

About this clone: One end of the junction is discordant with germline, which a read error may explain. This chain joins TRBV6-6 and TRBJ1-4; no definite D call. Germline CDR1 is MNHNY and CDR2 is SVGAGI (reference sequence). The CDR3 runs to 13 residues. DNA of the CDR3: TGCGTTTCTACGGACCGGCTAAATGAAAAACTGTTTTTT. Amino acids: CVSTDRLNEKLFF.

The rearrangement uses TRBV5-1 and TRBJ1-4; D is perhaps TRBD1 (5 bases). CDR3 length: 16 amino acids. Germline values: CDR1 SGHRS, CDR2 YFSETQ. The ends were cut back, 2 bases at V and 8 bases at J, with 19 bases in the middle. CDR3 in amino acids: CASSFSTVGVSEKLFF. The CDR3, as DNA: TGCGCCAGCAGCTTTTCAACCGTAGGGGTTAGCGAAAAACTGTTTTTT.

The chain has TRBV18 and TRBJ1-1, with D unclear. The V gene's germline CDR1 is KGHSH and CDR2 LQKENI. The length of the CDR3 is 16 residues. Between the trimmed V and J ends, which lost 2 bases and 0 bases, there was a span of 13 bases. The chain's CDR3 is CASSPLTGLMNTEAFF. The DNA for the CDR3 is TGTGCCAGCTCACCATTAACTGGCCTAATGAACACTGAAGCTTTCTTT.

In nucleotides, the CDR3 is TGTGCCTGGAGTGTACGAGATACGCAGTATTTT. Translating it yields CAWSVRDTQYF. The chain couples TRBV30 to TRBJ2-3; D is uncertain. Germline CDR1 and CDR2: GTSNPN and SVGIG (reference sequence). V gave up 0 bases and J gave up 5 bases, with 3 bases separating them. The CDR3 sequence is 11 residues long.

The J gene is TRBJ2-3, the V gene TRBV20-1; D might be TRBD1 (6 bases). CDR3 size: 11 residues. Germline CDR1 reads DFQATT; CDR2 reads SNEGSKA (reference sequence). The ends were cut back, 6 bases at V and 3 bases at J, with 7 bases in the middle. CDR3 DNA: TGCAGTGCCCAGGGGACAGATACGCAGTATTTT. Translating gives CSAQGTDTQYF.

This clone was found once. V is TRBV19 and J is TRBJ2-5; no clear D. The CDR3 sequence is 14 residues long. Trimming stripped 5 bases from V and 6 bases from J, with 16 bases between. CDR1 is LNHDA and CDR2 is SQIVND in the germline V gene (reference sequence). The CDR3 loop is CASSPDPSAKTQYF. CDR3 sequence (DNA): TGTGCCAGTAGTCCGGACCCGTCGGCAAAGACCCAGTACTTC.

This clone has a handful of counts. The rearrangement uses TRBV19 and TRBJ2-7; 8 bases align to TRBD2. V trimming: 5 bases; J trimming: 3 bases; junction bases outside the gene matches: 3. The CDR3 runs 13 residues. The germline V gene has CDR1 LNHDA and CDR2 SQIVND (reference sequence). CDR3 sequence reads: CASSGTRSYEQYF. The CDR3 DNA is TGTGCCAGTAGTGGGACTAGAAGCTACGAGCAGTACTTC.

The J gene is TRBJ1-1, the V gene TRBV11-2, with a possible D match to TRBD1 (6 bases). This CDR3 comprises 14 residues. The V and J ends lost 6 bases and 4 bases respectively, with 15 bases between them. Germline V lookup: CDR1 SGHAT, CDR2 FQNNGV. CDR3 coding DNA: TGTGCCAGCAGGGTACAGGGCTCGGTCACTGAAGCTTTCTTT. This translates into CASRVQGSVTEAFF.

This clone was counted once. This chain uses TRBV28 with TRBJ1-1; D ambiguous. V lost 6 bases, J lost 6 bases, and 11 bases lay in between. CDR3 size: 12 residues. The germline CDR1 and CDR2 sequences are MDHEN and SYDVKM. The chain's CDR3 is CASSSALSEAFF. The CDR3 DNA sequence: TGTGCCAGCAGCTCCGCCCTTTCTGAAGCTTTCTTT. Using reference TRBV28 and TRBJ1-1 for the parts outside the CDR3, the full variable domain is DVKVTQSSRYLVKRTGEKVFLECVQDMDHENMFWYRQDPGLGLRLIYFSYDVKMKEKGDIPEGYSVSREKKERFSLILESASTNQTSMYLCASSSALSEAFFGQGTRLTVV.

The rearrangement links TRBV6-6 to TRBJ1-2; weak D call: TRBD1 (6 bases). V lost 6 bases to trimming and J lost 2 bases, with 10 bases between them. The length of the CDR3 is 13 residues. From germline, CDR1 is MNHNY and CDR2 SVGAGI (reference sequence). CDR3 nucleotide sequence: TGTGCCAGCAGCCCCGGACAGAACTATGGCTACACCTTC. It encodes CASSPGQNYGYTF.

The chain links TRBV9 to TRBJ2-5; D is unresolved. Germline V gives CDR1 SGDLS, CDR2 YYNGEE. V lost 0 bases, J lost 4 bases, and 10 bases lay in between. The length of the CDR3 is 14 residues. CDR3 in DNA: TGTGCCAGCAGCGTAGGCCAGACCCCAGAGACCCAGTACTTC. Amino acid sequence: CASSVGQTPETQYF.

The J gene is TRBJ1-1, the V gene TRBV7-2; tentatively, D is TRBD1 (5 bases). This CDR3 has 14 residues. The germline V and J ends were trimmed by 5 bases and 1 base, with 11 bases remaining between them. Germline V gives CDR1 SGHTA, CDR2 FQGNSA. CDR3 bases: TGTGCCAGCAGCCCCAGGGTGGGGAACACTGAAGCTTTCTTT. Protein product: CASSPRVGNTEAFF.

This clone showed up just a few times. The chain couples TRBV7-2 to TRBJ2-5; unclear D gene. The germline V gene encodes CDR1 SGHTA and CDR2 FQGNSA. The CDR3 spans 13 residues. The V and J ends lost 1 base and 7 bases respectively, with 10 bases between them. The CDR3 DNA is TGTGCCAGCAGCTTAGAACAGCCCGGGACCCAGTACTTC. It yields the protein CASSLEQPGTQYF.

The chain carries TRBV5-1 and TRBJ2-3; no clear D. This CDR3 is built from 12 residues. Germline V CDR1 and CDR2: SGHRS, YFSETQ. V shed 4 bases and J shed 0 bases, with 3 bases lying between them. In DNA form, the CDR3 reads TGCGCCAGCAGCCTTAGCACAGATACGCAGTATTTT. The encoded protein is CASSLSTDTQYF.

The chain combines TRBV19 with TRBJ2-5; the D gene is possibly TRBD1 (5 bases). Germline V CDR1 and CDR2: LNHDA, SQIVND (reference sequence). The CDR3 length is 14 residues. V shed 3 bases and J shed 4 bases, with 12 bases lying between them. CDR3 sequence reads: CASSMAGRGETQYF. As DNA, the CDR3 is TGTGCCAGTAGTATGGCAGGGCGAGGAGAGACCCAGTACTTC.

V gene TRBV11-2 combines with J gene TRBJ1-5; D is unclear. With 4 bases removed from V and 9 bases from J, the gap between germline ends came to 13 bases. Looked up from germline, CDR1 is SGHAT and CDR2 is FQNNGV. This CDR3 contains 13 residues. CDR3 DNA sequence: TGTGCCAGCAGCTCCGGAGGGCGGTTGCCCCAGCATTTT. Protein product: CASSSGGRLPQHF.

CDR3 sequence reads: CASSFAAPQANEQFF. Written as DNA, the CDR3 is TGTGCCAGCAGCTTCGCTGCGCCCCAAGCCAATGAGCAGTTCTTC. This rearrangement joins TRBV7-9 to TRBJ2-1; D call uncertain. V was trimmed by 3 bases and J by 6 bases, leaving 15 bases between them. The V gene's germline CDR1 is SEHNR and CDR2 FQNEAQ (reference sequence). This CDR3 has 15 amino acids.

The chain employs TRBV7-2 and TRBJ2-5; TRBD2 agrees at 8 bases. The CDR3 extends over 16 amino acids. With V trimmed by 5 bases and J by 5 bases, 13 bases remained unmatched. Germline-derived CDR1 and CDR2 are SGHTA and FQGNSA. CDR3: CASSAPAGVARETQYF. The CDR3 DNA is TGTGCCAGCAGCGCCCCAGCGGGGGTTGCCCGGGAGACCCAGTACTTC.

The CDR3 sequence is CASSDSGLATDTQYF. The DNA of the CDR3 is TGTGCCAGCAGTGACTCGGGACTAGCGACAGATACGCAGTATTTT. This sequence joins TRBV6-4 and TRBJ2-3; 10 bases map to TRBD2. The germline V gene encodes CDR1 MRHNA and CDR2 SNTAGT. CDR3 length equals 15 residues. The ends lost 0 bases at V and 3 bases at J; junction bases unmatched: 0.

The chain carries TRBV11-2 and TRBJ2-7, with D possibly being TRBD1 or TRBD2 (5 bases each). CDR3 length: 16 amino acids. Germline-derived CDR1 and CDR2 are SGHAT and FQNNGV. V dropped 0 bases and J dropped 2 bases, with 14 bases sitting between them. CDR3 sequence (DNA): TGTGCCAGCAGCTTAGATAGCGCAGGGTTCCCCTACGAGCAGTACTTC. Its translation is CASSLDSAGFPYEQYF.

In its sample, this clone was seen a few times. CDR3 sequence (DNA): TGTGCCAGCAGCTTAGGGCTAGGGTTGAACACTGAAGCTTTCTTT. It translates to CASSLGLGLNTEAFF. The rearrangement uses TRBV7-9 and TRBJ1-1; no clear D gene. This CDR3 spans 15 amino acids. Trimming stripped 1 base from V and 0 bases from J, with 9 bases between. CDR1 is SEHNR and CDR2 is FQNEAQ in the germline V gene (reference sequence).

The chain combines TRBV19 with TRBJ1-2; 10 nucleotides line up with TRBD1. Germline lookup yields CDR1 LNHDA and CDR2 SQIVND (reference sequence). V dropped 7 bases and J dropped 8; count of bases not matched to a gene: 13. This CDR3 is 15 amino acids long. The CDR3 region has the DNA TGTGCCAGTACCCTACTAACCGGGACAGGGGACGGCTACACCTTC. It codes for CASTLLTGTGDGYTF.

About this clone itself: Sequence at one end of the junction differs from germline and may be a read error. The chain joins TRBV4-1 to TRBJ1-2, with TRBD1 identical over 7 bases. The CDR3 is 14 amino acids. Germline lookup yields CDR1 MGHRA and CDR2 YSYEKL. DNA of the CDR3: TGCGCCAGCAGCCAAGTAAGTCAGGGGGACGGCTACGCCTTC. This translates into CASSQVSQGDGYAF.

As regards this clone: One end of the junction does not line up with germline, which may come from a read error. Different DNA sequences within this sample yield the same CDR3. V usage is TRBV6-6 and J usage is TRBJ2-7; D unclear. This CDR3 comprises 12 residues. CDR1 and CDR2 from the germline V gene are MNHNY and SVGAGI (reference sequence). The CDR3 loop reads CASSPLAREQYF. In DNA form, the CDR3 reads TGTGCTAGCAGCCCCTTAGCTAGGGAGCAGTACTTC.

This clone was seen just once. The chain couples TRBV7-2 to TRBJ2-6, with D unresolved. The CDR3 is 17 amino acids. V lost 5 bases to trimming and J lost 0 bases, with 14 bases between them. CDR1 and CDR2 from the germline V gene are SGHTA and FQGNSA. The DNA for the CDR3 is TGTGCCAGCAGCCCGCTTGTGGGCCGCTCTGGGGCCAACGTCCTGACTTTC. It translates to CASSPLVGRSGANVLTF.

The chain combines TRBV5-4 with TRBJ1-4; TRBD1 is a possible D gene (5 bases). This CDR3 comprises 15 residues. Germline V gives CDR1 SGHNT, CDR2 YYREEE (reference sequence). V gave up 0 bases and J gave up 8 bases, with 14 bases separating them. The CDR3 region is CASSLEAVSGEKLFF. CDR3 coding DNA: TGTGCCAGCAGCTTGGAGGCAGTCTCAGGGGAAAAACTGTTTTTT.

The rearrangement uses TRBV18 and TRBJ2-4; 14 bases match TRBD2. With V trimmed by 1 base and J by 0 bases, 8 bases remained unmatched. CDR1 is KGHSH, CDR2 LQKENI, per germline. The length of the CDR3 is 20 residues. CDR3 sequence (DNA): TGTGCCAGCTCACCACTAAGGACTAGCGGGGGGTACCTAGCCAAAAACATTCAGTACTTC. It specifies CASSPLRTSGGYLAKNIQYF.

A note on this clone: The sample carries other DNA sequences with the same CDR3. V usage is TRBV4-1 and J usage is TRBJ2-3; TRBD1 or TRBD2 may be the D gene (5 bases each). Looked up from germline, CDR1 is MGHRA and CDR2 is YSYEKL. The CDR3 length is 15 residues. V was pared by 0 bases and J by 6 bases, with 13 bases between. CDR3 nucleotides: TGCGCCAGCAGCCAAGACCCCCTGGGGACCGATACGCAGTATTTT. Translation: CASSQDPLGTDTQYF.